A single sample is the source of the 11 T cell receptor beta chains below, sequenced in a study of PD-1 blockade in classical Hodgkin lymphoma. Time point specified: cycle 4 day 1 (C4D1), after about 6 weeks of nivolumab. Relapses following autologous stem cell transplantation were seen in all patients, with brentuximab vedotin exposure varying. The assay was immunoSEQ multiplex PCR, and TCRdb's table has in-frame clones only and misses some. The table includes 27,000 or so clones, around three quarters detected once. The specimen was peripheral blood mononuclear cells (PBMCs), collected before the fourth cycle of nivolumab. These receptors all stem from a human donor with classical Hodgkin lymphoma.

The genes are TRBV7-2 and TRBJ1-2, with D maybe TRBD1 (6 bases). Per germline, CDR1 SGHTA and CDR2 FQGNSA. The V end lost 2 bases, the J end lost 8 bases, and 21 bases lay between the germline ends. CDR3 length: 16 residues. The CDR3 DNA follows: TGTGCCAGCAGCTTATGGCCTCGGGGGGCAGAAGAAGGCTACACCTTC. Its protein product is CASSLWPRGAEEGYTF. The entire variable domain, with the rest obtained from reference TRBV7-2 and TRBJ1-2, is as follows: GAGVSQSPSNKVTEKGKDVELRCDPISGHTALYWYRQSLGQGLEFLIYFQGNSAPDKSGLPSDRFSAERTGGSVSTLTIQRTQQEDSAVYLCASSLWPRGAEEGYTFGSGTRLTVV.

The rearrangement links TRBV7-2 to TRBJ2-5, with D perhaps TRBD1 (6 bases). V was clipped by 2 bases and J by 5 bases, with 12 bases between them. The V gene's germline CDR1 is SGHTA and CDR2 FQGNSA. This CDR3 comprises 14 residues. In DNA, the CDR3 is TGTGCCAGCAGCTTATGGGGGCCTGGGGAGACCCAGTACTTC. Its translation: CASSLWGPGETQYF.

This sequence joins TRBV5-6 and TRBJ1-1; TRBD1 agrees at 11 bases. The CDR3 length is 15 residues. Germline V gives CDR1 SGHDT, CDR2 YYEEEE. V was clipped by 4 bases and J by 4 bases; unmatched bases: 6. This CDR3 is CASSLGQGAGTEAFF. In DNA form, the CDR3 reads TGTGCCAGCAGCCTAGGACAGGGGGCTGGCACTGAAGCTTTCTTT. Full variable domain (remainder filled in from reference TRBV5-6 and TRBJ1-1): DAGVTQSPTHLIKTRGQQVTLRCSPKSGHDTVSWYQQALGQGPQFIFQYYEEEERQRGNFPDRFSGHQFPNYSSELNVNALLLGDSALYLCASSLGQGAGTEAFFGQGTRLTVV.

This clone was observed a few times. The rearrangement joins TRBV6-5 to TRBJ2-1; 7 bases are shared with TRBD2. The CDR3 is made up of 13 amino acids. Trimming cost V 2 bases and J 9 bases; bases outside gene matches: 4. The germline V gene encodes CDR1 MNHEY and CDR2 SVGAGI. CDR3 coding DNA: TGTGCCAGCAGTTACATAGGGGAGGGTGAGCAGTTCTTC. Its translation is CASSYIGEGEQFF.

This clone is termed medium-sized. The J gene is TRBJ2-7, the V gene TRBV28; 9 bases line up with TRBD2. CDR3 length: 14 residues. Germline loops: CDR1 MDHEN, CDR2 SYDVKM. V lost 3 bases and J lost 1; bases outside the gene matches: 1. CDR3: CASSLAGGSYEQYF. CDR3 DNA sequence: TGTGCCAGCAGTTTGGCGGGGGGGTCCTACGAGCAGTACTTC. The variable domain in full, completed from reference TRBV28 and TRBJ2-7, reads DVKVTQSSRYLVKRTGEKVFLECVQDMDHENMFWYRQDPGLGLRLIYFSYDVKMKEKGDIPEGYSVSREKKERFSLILESASTNQTSMYLCASSLAGGSYEQYFGPGTRLTVT.

This chain connects TRBV27 to TRBJ2-5; unclear D gene. Trimming stripped 3 bases from V and 4 bases from J, with 9 bases between. This CDR3 region has 13 residues. The germline CDR1 and CDR2 sequences are MNHEY and SMNVEV (reference sequence). CDR3: CASSFSQRETQYF. The DNA for the CDR3 is TGTGCCAGCAGTTTTTCGCAAAGAGAGACCCAGTACTTC.

The rearrangement uses TRBV28 and TRBJ1-1; a possible D gene is TRBD1 (5 bases). CDR3 length equals 15 residues. Looked up from germline, CDR1 is MDHEN and CDR2 is SYDVKM. V lost 2 bases, J lost 5 bases, and 15 bases lay in between. CDR3 DNA sequence: TGTGCCAGCAGTTTAGGGGTCGCAGGGAGGACTGAAGCTTTCTTT. Protein sequence: CASSLGVAGRTEAFF. The variable domain in full, with the rest retrieved from reference TRBV28 and TRBJ1-1, is DVKVTQSSRYLVKRTGEKVFLECVQDMDHENMFWYRQDPGLGLRLIYFSYDVKMKEKGDIPEGYSVSREKKERFSLILESASTNQTSMYLCASSLGVAGRTEAFFGQGTRLTVV.

J is TRBJ1-2 and V is TRBV5-1; D not resolved. V was cut by 4 bases and J by 2 bases, with 9 bases left in between. CDR3 size: 13 residues. CDR1 SGHRS and CDR2 YFSETQ come from the germline V gene. The CDR3 DNA sequence: TGCGCCAGCAGCGTGGAGGGAAACTATGGCTACACCTTC. Translating gives CASSVEGNYGYTF.

The chain recombines TRBV6-1 with TRBJ2-7; possibly TRBD1 for D (5 bases). CDR3 length equals 12 residues. Between the trimmed V and J ends, which lost 8 bases and 2 bases, there was a span of 10 bases. Germline V CDR1 and CDR2: MNHNS, SASEGT. This CDR3 is CASAGNTYEQYF. The CDR3 DNA sequence: TGTGCCAGCGCAGGGAATACCTACGAGCAGTACTTC.

This chain uses TRBV30 with TRBJ1-5, with D uncertain. Germline loops: CDR1 GTSNPN, CDR2 SVGIG (reference sequence). This CDR3 is built from 13 residues. V lost 5 bases to trimming and J lost 3 bases, with 11 bases between them. In DNA form, the CDR3 reads TGTGCCTGGGGAAATGATAACAATCAGCCCCAGCATTTT. It specifies CAWGNDNNQPQHF.

By frequency in the sample, this clone is medium-sized. The same CDR3 can be traced to other DNA sequences in this sample. The V gene is TRBV13, the J gene TRBJ2-1; D uncertain. Trimming shortened V by 4 bases and J by 0 bases, and 10 bases separated the two germline ends. Germline CDR1 PRHDT, CDR2 FYEKMQ (reference sequence). This CDR3 region has 15 residues. The CDR3 bases are TGTGCCAGCAGCTCGACATTGGGCTCCTACAATGAGCAGTTCTTC. It encodes CASSSTLGSYNEQFF.